A single sample is the source of the 20 T cell receptor beta chains below, sequenced in a study of blood T cell repertoires in COVID-19. Sequencing used immunoSEQ multiplex PCR; TCRdb keeps in-frame clones, though not all of them. The sample includes almost 400,000 clones, 85% to 90% seen only once; the top ten take 0.97%. Specimen: PBMCs or T cells enriched from blood (not recorded which). Every receptor here comes from a woman between 25 and 40 years old with acute COVID-19.

The V call is TRBV20-1, the J call TRBJ2-3; 11 bases match TRBD2. CDR3 length: 15 residues. V shed 3 bases, J shed 6 bases, and the junction held 8 bases outside the gene matches. CDR1 and CDR2 (germline): DFQATT, SNEGSKA (reference sequence). The CDR3 nucleotides are TGCAGTGCTAGTCGTAGGGCTAGCGGGGGGGATACGCAGTATTTT. Protein sequence: CSASRRASGGDTQYF.

V is TRBV7-8 and J is TRBJ1-5; 10 nucleotides align to TRBD1. The CDR3 is 17 residues long. Unmatched junction bases numbered 10, after V lost 5 bases and J lost 3 bases. Germline-derived CDR1 and CDR2 are SGHVS and FQNEAQ. The CDR3 loop reads CASSPRQGAAVNQPQHF. In nucleotides, the CDR3 is TGTGCCAGCAGCCCCAGACAGGGGGCGGCGGTCAATCAGCCCCAGCATTTT.

The rearrangement links TRBV5-6 to TRBJ1-5; 10 bases align to TRBD1. Germline trimming cut 3 bases from V and 6 bases from J; bases unmatched to any gene: 9. The CDR3 is 16 residues long. Germline CDR1 reads SGHDT; CDR2 reads YYEEEE. Here the CDR3 reads CASSSSDRGTTQPQHF. CDR3 sequence (DNA): TGTGCCAGCAGCTCCTCGGACAGGGGGACCACTCAGCCCCAGCATTTT.

This chain joins TRBV19 and TRBJ1-6; 7 bases fit TRBD1. With V trimmed by 6 bases and J by 6 bases, 8 bases remained unmatched. Germline assignment: CDR1 LNHDA and CDR2 SQIVND (reference sequence). The CDR3 contains 15 residues. The CDR3 sequence is CASSKRQGSNSPLHF. The CDR3 nucleotides are TGTGCCAGTAGCAAAAGACAGGGCAGTAATTCACCCCTCCACTTT. The full variable domain, in which reference TRBV19 and TRBJ1-6 provide the parts outside the CDR3, is DGGITQSPKYLFRKEGQNVTLSCEQNLNHDAMYWYRQDPGQGLRLIYYSQIVNDFQKGDIAEGYSVSREKKESFPLTVTSAQKNPTAFYLCASSKRQGSNSPLHFGNGTRLTVT.

This CDR3 reads CASLGGNEQFF. In DNA, the CDR3 is TGCGCCAGCCTGGGAGGAAATGAGCAGTTCTTC. The chain couples TRBV5-1 to TRBJ2-1; D is perhaps TRBD2 (6 bases). Trimming removed 7 bases from V and 7 bases from J, with 9 bases in between. Per the germline V gene, CDR1 is SGHRS and CDR2 is YFSETQ. The CDR3 loop spans 11 amino acids.

This rearrangement joins TRBV7-3 to TRBJ1-2, with unresolved D. Germline lookup yields CDR1 SGHTA and CDR2 FQGTGA. Trimming pared 2 bases from V and 4 bases from J, leaving 11 bases between. This CDR3 contains 14 residues. The CDR3 sequence: CASSLGPLGYGYTF. The CDR3 DNA sequence: TGTGCCAGCAGCTTAGGGCCGTTGGGCTATGGCTACACCTTC.

The CDR3 protein is CASGLLGGSYEQYF. The CDR3 nucleotides are TGTGCTAGTGGCCTCCTCGGTGGCTCCTACGAGCAGTACTTC. V gene TRBV12-5 combines with J gene TRBJ2-7; no firm D call. The V gene lost 6 bases and the J gene lost 0 bases, with 12 bases spanning the gap. CDR3 length equals 14 residues. Germline lookup yields CDR1 LGHNT and CDR2 FRNRAP.

This chain links TRBV19 with TRBJ1-2, with 9 bases matching TRBD1. From germline, CDR1 is LNHDA and CDR2 SQIVND (reference sequence). The CDR3 totals 16 residues. With V trimmed by 4 bases and J by 5 bases, 11 bases remained unmatched. The CDR3 spells CASSTETGGIGYGYTF. The CDR3 bases are TGTGCCAGTAGTACAGAGACAGGGGGTATTGGTTATGGCTACACCTTC. The whole variable domain, filled in from reference TRBV19 and TRBJ1-2, reads DGGITQSPKYLFRKEGQNVTLSCEQNLNHDAMYWYRQDPGQGLRLIYYSQIVNDFQKGDIAEGYSVSREKKESFPLTVTSAQKNPTAFYLCASSTETGGIGYGYTFGSGTRLTVV.

The rearrangement joins TRBV10-3 to TRBJ2-2; 7 bases map to TRBD2. CDR1 and CDR2 (germline): ENHRY, SYGVKD. V lost 4 bases to trimming and J lost 4 bases; unmatched junction nucleotides: 6. The CDR3 totals 15 residues. CDR3 coding DNA: TGTGCCATCAGTGGGGGAGGGGTGAGCACCGGGGAGCTGTTTTTT. Protein: CAISGGGVSTGELFF.

This chain joins TRBV7-3 and TRBJ2-6; D might be TRBD2 (6 bases). V was pared by 4 bases and J by 0 bases, with 13 bases between. Germline V gene lookup returns CDR1 SGHTA and CDR2 FQGTGA. The CDR3 totals 17 residues. As DNA, the CDR3 is TGTGCCAGCAGCTCCGGGCGGGGCGACTCTGGGGCCAACGTCCTGACTTTC. Protein sequence: CASSSGRGDSGANVLTF.

This sequence joins TRBV10-3 and TRBJ1-1; tentative D call: TRBD1 (5 bases). V was trimmed by 11 bases and J by 0 bases, leaving 22 bases between them. Germline V gene sequence: CDR1 ENHRY, CDR2 SYGVKD. This CDR3 contains 16 residues. The CDR3 reads CAHHGGTRAMNTEAFF. DNA for the CDR3: TGTGCCCATCACGGTGGTACCAGGGCAATGAACACTGAAGCTTTCTTT.

The chain carries TRBV21-1 and TRBJ2-7; the table's TRBD1 call for D was not verified on the DNA. TRBV21-1 is designated a pseudogene. The length of the CDR3 is 17 residues. CDR3 in amino acids: CASSTRDRGSRGEEQYF. The CDR3 coding sequence is TGTGCCAGCAGCACCCGGGACAGGGGGTCGCGGGGGGAAGAGCAGTACTTC.

The chain links TRBV7-9 to TRBJ2-3, with no clear D. Germline CDR1 reads SEHNR; CDR2 reads FQNEAQ (reference sequence). This CDR3 has 13 residues. Deletions cut 3 bases from V and 8 bases from J, with 12 bases between. This CDR3 is CASSFIVSGTQYF. The CDR3 region has the DNA TGTGCCAGCAGCTTTATCGTGTCGGGTACGCAGTATTTT.

CDR3 DNA sequence: TGTGCCACCAGCAGAGATAGAGAGACCCAGTACTTC. As protein: CATSRDRETQYF. The chain uses TRBV15 and TRBJ2-5; D is ambiguous. In germline, CDR1 is LNHNV, CDR2 YYDKDF (reference sequence). The CDR3 contains 12 residues. Between the trimmed V and J ends, which lost 0 bases and 4 bases, there was a span of 3 bases.

This chain connects TRBV9 to TRBJ2-6; TRBD2 matches 8 bases. The CDR3 has 18 amino acids. Germline values: CDR1 SGDLS, CDR2 YYNGEE. V lost 4 bases and J lost 0; bases outside the gene matches: 9. The CDR3 DNA reads as TGTGCCAGCAGCTTGCGCTCGGGACTAGGCTCTGGGGCCAACGTCCTGACTTTC. Its translation: CASSLRSGLGSGANVLTF.

The gene calls are TRBV9 and TRBJ2-3; D gene uncertain. CDR1 is SGDLS and CDR2 is YYNGEE in the germline V gene. The CDR3 spans 14 residues. V dropped 3 bases and J dropped 5 bases, with 13 bases sitting between them. CDR3 loop: CASSASGVLDTQYF. DNA of the CDR3: TGTGCCAGCAGCGCTAGTGGAGTGTTAGATACGCAGTATTTT.

This chain uses TRBV18 with TRBJ2-3; 7 bases are shared with TRBD2. Germline assignment: CDR1 KGHSH and CDR2 LQKENI. The CDR3 length is 17 residues. Losses at the gene ends were 0 bases for V and 2 bases for J; bases not matched to a gene: 8. The CDR3: CASSPPAGGGVTDTQYF. The CDR3 DNA reads as TGTGCCAGCTCACCACCCGCGGGCGGGGGAGTCACAGATACGCAGTATTTT.

This chain uses TRBV5-5 with TRBJ1-6; the D gene is possibly TRBD1 (5 bases). From germline, CDR1 is SGHKS and CDR2 YYEKEE (reference sequence). CDR3 size: 14 residues. The V end lost 3 bases, the J end lost 7 bases, and 11 bases lay between the germline ends. CDR3 region: CASSSRPGNSPLHF. CDR3 nucleotides: TGTGCCAGCAGCTCGCGACCAGGGAATTCACCCCTCCACTTT.

The genes are TRBV24-1 and TRBJ1-5, with 8 nucleotides matching TRBD1. The CDR3 covers 18 residues. Germline CDR1 and CDR2: KGHDR and SFDVKD. The J segment lost 0 bases and the V segment lost 5 bases, leaving 11 bases of the junction unmatched. CDR3 amino acids: CATSADRGPYDSNQPQHF. CDR3 DNA: TGTGCCACCAGTGCCGACAGGGGTCCGTATGATAGCAATCAGCCCCAGCATTTT.

The chain combines TRBV7-9 with TRBJ1-1; 7 positions agree with TRBD1. Trimming cost V 1 base and J 6 bases; bases outside gene matches: 11. This CDR3 is 16 amino acids long. Germline lookup yields CDR1 SEHNR and CDR2 FQNEAQ (reference sequence). The CDR3 loop reads CASSLGVGGSFSEAFF. CDR3 coding DNA: TGTGCCAGCAGCTTAGGCGTAGGGGGCAGTTTTTCTGAAGCTTTCTTT.